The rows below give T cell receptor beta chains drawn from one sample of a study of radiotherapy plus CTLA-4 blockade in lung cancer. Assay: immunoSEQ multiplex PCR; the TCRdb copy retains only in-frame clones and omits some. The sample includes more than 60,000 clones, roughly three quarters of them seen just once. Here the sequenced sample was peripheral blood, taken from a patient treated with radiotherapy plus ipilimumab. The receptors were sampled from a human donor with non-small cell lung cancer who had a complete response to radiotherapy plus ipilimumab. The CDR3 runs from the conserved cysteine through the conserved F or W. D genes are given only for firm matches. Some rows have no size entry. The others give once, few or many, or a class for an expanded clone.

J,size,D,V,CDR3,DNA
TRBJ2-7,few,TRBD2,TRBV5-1,CASSQDHGRGVYEQYF,TGCGCCAGCAGCCAAGATCATGGTCGGGGGGTGTACGAGCAGTACTTC
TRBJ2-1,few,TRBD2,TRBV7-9,CASRPKLRLAGGRNEQFF,TGTGCCAGCAGGCCTAAACTGAGACTAGCGGGGGGCCGAAATGAGCAGTTCTTC
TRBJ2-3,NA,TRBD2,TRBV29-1,CSAEGASGRATQYF,TGCAGCGCTGAGGGGGCTAGCGGGAGAGCTACGCAGTATTTT
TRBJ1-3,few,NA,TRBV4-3,CASSQDLFQANTIYF,TGCGCCAGCAGCCAAGATCTGTTCCAAGCGAACACCATATATTTT
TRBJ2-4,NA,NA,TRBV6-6,CATQLDSKNIQYF,TGTGCCACACAACTAGATTCCAAAAACATTCAGTACTTC
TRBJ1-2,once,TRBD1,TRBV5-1,CASSLESGQGYGYTF,TGCGCCAGCAGCTTGGAATCAGGACAGGGCTATGGCTACACCTTC
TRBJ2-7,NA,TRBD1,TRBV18,CASSPVAGQGGYEQYF,TGTGCCAGCTCACCCGTCGCGGGACAGGGGGGATACGAGCAGTACTTC
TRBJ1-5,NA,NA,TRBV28,CASSLDGLGNQPQHF,TGTGCCAGCAGTTTGGATGGGCTGGGCAATCAGCCCCAGCATTTT
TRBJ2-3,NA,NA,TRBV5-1,CASSLSGFTDTQYF,TGCGCCAGCAGCTTGTCGGGGTTCACAGATACGCAGTATTTT
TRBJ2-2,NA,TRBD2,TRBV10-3,CAISEGAGTGELFF,TGTGCCATCAGTGAAGGAGCGGGGACCGGGGAGCTGTTTTTT
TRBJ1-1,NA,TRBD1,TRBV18,CASSPGTGGNTEAFF,TGTGCCAGCTCACCCGGGACAGGGGGGAACACTGAAGCTTTCTTT
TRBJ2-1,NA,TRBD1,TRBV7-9,CASSPRTGGTYNEQFF,TGTGCCAGCAGCCCCCGGACAGGGGGTACCTACAATGAGCAGTTCTTC
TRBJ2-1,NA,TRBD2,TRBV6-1,CASSVPSGNEQFF,TGTGCCAGCAGTGTGCCTAGCGGGAATGAGCAGTTCTTC
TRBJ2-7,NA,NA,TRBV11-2,CASSPVRFQGEQYF,TGTGCCAGCAGCCCCGTACGGTTCCAGGGGGAGCAGTACTTC
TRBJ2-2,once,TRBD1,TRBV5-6,CASSYRGYTGELFF,TGTGCCAGCAGCTACAGGGGGTACACCGGGGAGCTGTTTTTT
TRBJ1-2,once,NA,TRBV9,CASSVGEADSYGYTF,TGTGCCAGCAGCGTGGGGGAGGCAGACTCCTATGGCTACACCTTC
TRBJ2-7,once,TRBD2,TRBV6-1,CASGASGAYEQYF,TGTGCCAGCGGTGCTAGCGGGGCTTACGAGCAGTACTTC
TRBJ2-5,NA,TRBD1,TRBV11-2,CASSPGTEETQYF,TGTGCCAGCAGCCCTGGGACAGAAGAGACCCAGTACTTC
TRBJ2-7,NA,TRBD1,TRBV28,CASSLIGDRVRYEQYF,TGTGCCAGCAGTTTAATCGGAGACAGGGTAAGGTACGAGCAGTACTTC
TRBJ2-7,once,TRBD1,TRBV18,CASSPGFVDRVIYEQYF,TGTGCCAGCTCACCAGGGTTCGTGGACAGGGTCATCTACGAGCAGTACTTC
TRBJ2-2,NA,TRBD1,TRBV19,CASSIKGTVYTGELFF,TGTGCCAGTAGTATCAAGGGGACAGTCTACACCGGGGAGCTGTTTTTT
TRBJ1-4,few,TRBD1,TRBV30,CAWSAGTGDFEKLFF,TGTGCCTGGAGCGCCGGGACAGGGGATTTTGAAAAACTGTTTTTT
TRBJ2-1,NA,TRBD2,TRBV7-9,CASSPEGLAGEFF,TGTGCCAGCAGCCCCGAGGGGTTAGCGGGAGAATTCTTC
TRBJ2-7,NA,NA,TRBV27,CASSRQDPHEQYF,TGTGCCAGCAGCAGACAGGATCCTCACGAGCAGTACTTC
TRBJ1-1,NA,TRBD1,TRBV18,CASSLGQGGTEAFF,TGTGCCAGCTCACTGGGACAGGGGGGAACTGAAGCTTTCTTT
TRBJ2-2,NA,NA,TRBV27,CASSSRGGPSTGELFF,TGTGCCAGCAGTTCAAGGGGGGGACCGTCCACCGGGGAGCTGTTTTTT
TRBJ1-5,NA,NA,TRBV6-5,CASSYSLQPQHF,TGTGCCAGCAGTTACTCCCTTCAGCCCCAGCATTTT
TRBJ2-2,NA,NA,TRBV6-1,CASSEPLTGTNTGELFF,TGTGCCAGCAGTGAACCGCTAACCGGGACAAACACCGGGGAGCTGTTTTTT
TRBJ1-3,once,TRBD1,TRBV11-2,CASSLGDRVRGNTIYF,TGTGCCAGCAGCTTGGGAGACAGGGTGAGGGGAAACACCATATATTTT
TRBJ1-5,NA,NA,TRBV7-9,CASSLGGTVNQPQHF,TGTGCCAGCAGCTTAGGCGGGACGGTGAATCAGCCCCAGCATTTT
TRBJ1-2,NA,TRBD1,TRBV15,CATSTLGGTGVNYGYTF,TGTGCCACCAGCACCTTAGGGGGGACAGGCGTTAACTATGGCTACACCTTC